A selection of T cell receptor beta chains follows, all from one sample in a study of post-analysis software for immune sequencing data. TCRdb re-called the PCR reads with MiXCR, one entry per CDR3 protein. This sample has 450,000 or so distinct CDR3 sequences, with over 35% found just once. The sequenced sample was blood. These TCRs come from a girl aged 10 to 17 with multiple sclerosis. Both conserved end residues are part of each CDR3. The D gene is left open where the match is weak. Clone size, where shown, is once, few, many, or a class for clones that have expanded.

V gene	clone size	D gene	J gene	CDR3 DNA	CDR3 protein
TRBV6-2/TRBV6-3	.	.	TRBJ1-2	TGTGCCAGCAGTTACAATTACGTCGATGGCTACACCTTC	CASSYNYVDGYTF
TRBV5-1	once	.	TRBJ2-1	TGCGCCAGCAGCGCCAATCTCCTGGGGGGCCGGAGTGGTGAGCAGTTCTTC	CASSANLLGGRSGEQFF
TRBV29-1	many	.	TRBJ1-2	TGCAGCGTTGGAGGGAGCTATGGCTACACCTTC	CSVGGSYGYTF
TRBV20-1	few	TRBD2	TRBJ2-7	TGCAGTGCTAGTTTAGCGGGCCGAAAGGCGGACGCCTACGAGCAGTACTTC	CSASLAGRKADAYEQYF
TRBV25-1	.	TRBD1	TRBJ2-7	TGTGCCAGCAGTGTAGGCTGGACAGGGCACGAGCAGTACTTC	CASSVGWTGHEQYF
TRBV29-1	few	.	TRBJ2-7	TGCAGCGTTGCTACAGGGTTGGCCTACGAGCAGTACTTC	CSVATGLAYEQYF
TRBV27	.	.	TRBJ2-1	TGTGCCAGCAGTTCCCCGGGGAGCGGCACCTACAATGAGCAGTTCTTC	CASSSPGSGTYNEQFF
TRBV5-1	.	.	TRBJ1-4	TGCGCCAGCAGCCCGATGACAGGACTTAATGAAAAACTGTTTTTT	CASSPMTGLNEKLFF
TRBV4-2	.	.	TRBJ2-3	TGTGCCAGCAGCCAAGATATACGATCCCTGACCACAGATACGCAGTATTTT	CASSQDIRSLTTDTQYF
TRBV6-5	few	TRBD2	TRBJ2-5	TGTGCCAGCAGTAGGAGCGGGAGGGCCGCGGAGACCCAGTACTTC	CASSRSGRAAETQYF
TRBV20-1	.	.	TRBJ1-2	TGCAGTGCCGCCACCCCGGGCGATGGCTACACCTTC	CSAATPGDGYTF
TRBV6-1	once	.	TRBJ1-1	TGTGCCAGCAGTGAAACGGCCCCGAACACTGAAGCTTTCTTT	CASSETAPNTEAFF
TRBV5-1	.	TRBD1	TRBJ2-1	TGCGCCAGCAGCACCCTTTCGACAGGGAGTGGCAATGAGCAGTTCTTC	CASSTLSTGSGNEQFF
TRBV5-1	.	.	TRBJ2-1	TGCGCCAGCAGCTTTCGAGGGAGTGACGTCCACAATGAGCAGTTCTTC	CASSFRGSDVHNEQFF
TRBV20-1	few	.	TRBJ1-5	TGCAGTGCTGCCCGGGTCGGTAGCAATCAGCCCCAGCATTTT	CSAARVGSNQPQHF
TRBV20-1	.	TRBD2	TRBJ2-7	TGCAGTGCTAGAACCGGGGGGGACGGGAGGAACTACGAGCAGTACTTC	CSARTGGDGRNYEQYF
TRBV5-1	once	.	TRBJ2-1	TGCGCCAGCAGCCAGAGTACAGGAGACTACAATGAGCAGTTCTTC	CASSQSTGDYNEQFF
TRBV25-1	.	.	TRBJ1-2	TGTGCCAGCAGTGAATCCCCTCGGGACAACAACTATGGCTACACCTTC	CASSESPRDNNYGYTF
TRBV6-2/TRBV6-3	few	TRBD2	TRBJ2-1	TGTGCCAGCAGTTACTCGATAACTAGCGGAAACAATGAGCAGTTCTTC	CASSYSITSGNNEQFF
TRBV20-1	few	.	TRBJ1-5	TGCAGTGCTATACGGGACGGCAATAGCAATCAGCCCCAGCATTTT	CSAIRDGNSNQPQHF
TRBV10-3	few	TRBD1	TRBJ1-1	TGTGCCATCAGTGGGACAGGGATGAACACTGAAGCTTTCTTT	CAISGTGMNTEAFF
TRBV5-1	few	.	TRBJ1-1	TGCGCCAGCAGCTTGGGCCAGCTAGACACTGAAGCTTTCTTT	CASSLGQLDTEAFF
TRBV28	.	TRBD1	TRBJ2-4	TGTGCCAGCAGTTCGGGGAATTGGGCAGGGGGTAAAAACATTCAGTACTTC	CASSSGNWAGGKNIQYF
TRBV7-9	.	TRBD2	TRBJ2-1	TGTGCCAGCACCCGCCTAGCGGACTCCTACAATGAGCAGTTCTTC	CASTRLADSYNEQFF
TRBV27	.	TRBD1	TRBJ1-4	TGTGCCAGCAGTTTATCGGGACAGAAGAATGAAAAACTGTTTTTT	CASSLSGQKNEKLFF
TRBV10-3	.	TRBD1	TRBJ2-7	TGTGCCATCAGAACGGGACAGGTACACTACGAGCAGTACTTC	CAIRTGQVHYEQYF
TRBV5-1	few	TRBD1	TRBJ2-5	TGCGCCAGCAGCGAGTTGCCAGGGGGCCGACTATTCCAAGAGACCCAGTACTTC	CASSELPGGRLFQETQYF
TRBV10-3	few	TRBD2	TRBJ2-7	TGTGCCATCAGTGAGGGGGGACTAGCGGGGGACGAGCAGTACTTC	CAISEGGLAGDEQYF
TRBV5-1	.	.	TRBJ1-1	TGCGCCAGCAGCACACCACCGGGACAAGGGATTGGTGAAGCTTTCTTT	CASSTPPGQGIGEAFF